This TCR beta chain was found in a study of shared clonotypes between healthy human individuals. Some clones are missing from TCRdb's copy, which holds only in-frame ones; the method was immunoSEQ multiplex PCR. The table shows a few million clones, with around 93% occurring only once. The CDR3 has 14 residues. V lost 7 bases and J lost 5; bases outside the gene matches: 10. For this clone: Its cognate antigen is unknown.

Study results and caveats: The sole specimen, blood, was sampled, and tissue repertoires likely differ.

Naive CD8 cells, CD45RO-negative and positively selected for CCR7, excluded terminally differentiated effector memory CD45RA+ cells. The chain couples TRBV23-1 to TRBJ2-7, with 8 bases matching TRBD1. TRBV23-1 has ORF status, its function being uncertain. The receptor was derived from a man aged 18 to 29 in good health. Some clones in this sample may be carry-over from other donors' samples. Sequencing input: naive CD8+ T cells from PBMCs. The DNA for the CDR3 is TGCGCCAGCACCGACAGGGGCGTTCTTCACGAGCAGTACTTC. It encodes CASTDRGVLHEQYF.